This TCR beta chain originates from a study of blood T cells in healthy people across ages. Broader study findings: The study found more naive CD4+ cells and higher diversity in long-lived than aged donors.

V trimming: 4 bases; J trimming: 4 bases; junction bases outside the gene matches: 4. This CDR3 is 14 amino acids long. CDR1 MDHEN and CDR2 SYDVKM come from the germline V gene. Using a J-beta primer mix together with a sample-barcoded 5' primer, a second PCR was run for about 7 to 12 cycles. TCRdb passed the 5' RACE reads through MiXCR, listing each CDR3 protein once. Among over 1.5 million distinct CDR3 sequences listed, around half were seen once. This clonotype has just a few counts. As yet, its antigen is unknown. This TCR was sampled from a woman in her 40s in good health. The sample was blood. The chain has TRBV28 and TRBJ2-7; 10 nucleotides line up with TRBD1. The CDR3 loop is CASSWTGGRYEQYF. The CDR3 DNA reads TGTGCCAGCAGTTGGACAGGGGGAAGGTACGAGCAGTACTTC.